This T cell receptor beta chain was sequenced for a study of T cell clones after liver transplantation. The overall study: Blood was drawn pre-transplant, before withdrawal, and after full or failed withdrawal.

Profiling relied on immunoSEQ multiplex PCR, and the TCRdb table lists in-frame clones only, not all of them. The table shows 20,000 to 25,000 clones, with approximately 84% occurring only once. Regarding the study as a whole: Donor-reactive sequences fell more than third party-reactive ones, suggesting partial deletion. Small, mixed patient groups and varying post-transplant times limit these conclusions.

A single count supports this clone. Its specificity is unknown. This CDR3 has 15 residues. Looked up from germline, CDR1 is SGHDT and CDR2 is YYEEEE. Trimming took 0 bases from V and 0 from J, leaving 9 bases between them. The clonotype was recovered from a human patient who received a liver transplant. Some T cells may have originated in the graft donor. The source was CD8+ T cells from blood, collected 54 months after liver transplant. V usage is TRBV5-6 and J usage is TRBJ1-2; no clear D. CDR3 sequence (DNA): TGTGCCAGCAGCTTGGGGCCGGAATCTAACTATGGCTACACCTTC. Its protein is CASSLGPESNYGYTF.